The sequence of this T cell receptor (beta chain) was determined in a study of T cells in Graves' hyperthyroidism and ophthalmopathy. Lactation, pregnancy, other autoimmune disease or uncontrolled infection excluded patients. This clonotype was found many times. The antigen remains unidentified. V was trimmed by 8 bases and J by 5 bases, leaving 13 bases between them. The CDR3 extends over 13 amino acids. Germline CDR1 MNHNS, CDR2 SASEGT. TCR beta CDR3 regions were amplified from RNA transcripts. When the TCR CDR3 underwent first-round RT-PCR, the HTBI primer set was used. TCRdb recomputed calls from the multiplex PCR reads with MiXCR, one row per CDR3 protein. Of about 400,000 distinct CDR3 sequences listed, roughly 14% are singletons. Findings of the study overall: Patients with ophthalmopathy were separated from those with stable hyperthyroidism by a 13 V-J model.

The sequenced sample was blood. This rearrangement joins TRBV6-1 to TRBJ2-1; D is unclear. The sequence came from a man younger than 35 with Graves' ophthalmopathy. CDR3 sequence reads: CASSFWRNNEQFF. DNA of the CDR3: TGTGCCAGCTCGTTCTGGCGAAACAATGAGCAGTTCTTC.